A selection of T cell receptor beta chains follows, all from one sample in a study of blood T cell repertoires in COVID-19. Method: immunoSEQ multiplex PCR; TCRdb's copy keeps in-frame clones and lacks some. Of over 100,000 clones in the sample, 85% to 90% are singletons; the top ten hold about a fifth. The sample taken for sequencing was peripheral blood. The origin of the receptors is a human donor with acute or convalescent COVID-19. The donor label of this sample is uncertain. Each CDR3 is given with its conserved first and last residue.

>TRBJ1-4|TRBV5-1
CASSLGQGYEKLFF
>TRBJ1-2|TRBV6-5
CAIRSGQGSNGYTF
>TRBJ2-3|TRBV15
CATSRDRGSDTQYF
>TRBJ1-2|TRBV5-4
CASSLGTVGYTF
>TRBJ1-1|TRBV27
CASSLLGVWTEAFF
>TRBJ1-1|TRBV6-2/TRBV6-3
CASSDRGHPNTEAFF
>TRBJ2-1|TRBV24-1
CATSDRMGGNEQFF
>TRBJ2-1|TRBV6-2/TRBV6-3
CASSTYSGGQYNEQFF
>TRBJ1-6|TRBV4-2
CASSQEASESYAPLHF
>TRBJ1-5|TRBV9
CASSVGSEQPQHF
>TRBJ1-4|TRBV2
CASKIQGGEKLFF
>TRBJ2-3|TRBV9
CASSVDGLPGLADTTDTQYF
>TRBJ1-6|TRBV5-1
CASSLVGGRSYNSPLHF
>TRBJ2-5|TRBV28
CASRRVETQYF
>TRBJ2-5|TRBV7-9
CASSLNSGGVETQYF
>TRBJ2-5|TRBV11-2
CASSIREGKTQYF
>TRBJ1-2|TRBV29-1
CSDLRTGVNYGYTF
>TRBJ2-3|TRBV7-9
CASSARLAGGPDTQYF
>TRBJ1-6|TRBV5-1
CASSRRATYDSPLHF
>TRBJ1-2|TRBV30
CAWRDPGVLYGYTF
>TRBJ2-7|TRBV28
CASSPSGGALYEQYF
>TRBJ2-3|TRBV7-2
CASSLFPLAGELTDTQYF
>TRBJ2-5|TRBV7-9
CASSLAREETQYF
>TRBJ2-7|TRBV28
CASRLGLAESSYEQYF
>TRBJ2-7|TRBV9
CARTISAGGRHEQYF
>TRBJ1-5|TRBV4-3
CASSQDPGTGNQPQHF
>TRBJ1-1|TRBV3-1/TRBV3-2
CASIPSDRDTEAFF
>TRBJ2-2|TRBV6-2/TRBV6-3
CASSYHATTGELFF
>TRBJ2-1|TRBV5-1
CASSFSGDRGDEQFF